These 32 T cell receptor beta chains share one sample of origin, sequenced in a study of beta chain features in type 1 diabetes. Findings and caveats of the study: Significant though moderate, a shortening of TCRB CDR3s appeared in all four CD4+ subsets of Type 1 diabetes patients.

Antigen specificity for these receptors is unknown. What was sequenced were expressed TCRB transcripts, since all of the isolated RNA had been reverse transcribed. This table comes from immunoSEQ multiplex PCR, and its TCRdb copy is limited to in-frame clones, with some not included. There are 60,000 to 75,000 clones in the sample; 49% occur only once, and about 0.7% lies in the top ten. Sequencing was carried out using central memory CD4+ T cells from blood. These receptors came from a man aged 30 to 45 with type 1 diabetes.

The J gene is TRBJ2-4, the V gene TRBV2, with a weak D call TRBD2 (6 bases). The CDR3 has 14 residues. Trimming left V 4 bases short and J 6 bases short, with 13 bases between. Looked up from germline, CDR1 is SNHLY and CDR2 is FYNNEI. The CDR3 coding sequence is TGTGCCAGCAGTGGAAGCGGGCCCACAAACATTCAGTACTTC. It yields the protein CASSGSGPTNIQYF.

This clone was seen only a few times. The chain is built from TRBV27 and TRBJ1-2, with 8 bases aligning to TRBD1. The trim removed 3 bases at V and 4 bases at J, leaving 4 bases unmatched. Per the germline V gene, CDR1 is MNHEY and CDR2 is SMNVEV (reference sequence). The CDR3 runs 14 residues. The CDR3 sequence is CASSLGTGGYGYTF. CDR3 in DNA: TGTGCCAGCAGTTTGGGTACAGGGGGCTATGGCTACACCTTC.

The chain has TRBV6-1 and TRBJ2-3; D gene ambiguous. With 2 bases removed from V and 7 bases from J, the gap between germline ends came to 4 bases. The CDR3 runs to 11 residues. The germline gives CDR1 MNHNS, CDR2 SASEGT. The CDR3 DNA sequence: TGTGCCAGCAGTGAACTCTATACGCAGTATTTT. Translating gives CASSELYTQYF.

This clone has more than one count but fewer than ten. The V gene is TRBV28, the J gene TRBJ2-1; TRBD1 might be the D (6 bases). Germline lookup yields CDR1 MDHEN and CDR2 SYDVKM. There are 12 residues in the CDR3. Trimming took 7 bases from V and 4 from J, leaving 8 bases between them. The CDR3 DNA follows: TGTGCCAGCACAGGGGTATACAATGAGCAGTTCTTC. Translation gives CASTGVYNEQFF.

The chain is built from TRBV7-9 and TRBJ2-7; D is uncertain. CDR3 length: 16 amino acids. Germline V gene lookup returns CDR1 SEHNR and CDR2 FQNEAQ (reference sequence). V lost 4 bases, J lost 2 bases, and 18 bases lay in between. The CDR3, as DNA: TGTGCCAGCAGCTCCGCCGGGTGGATTCCTACCTACGAGCAGTACTTC. Encoded protein: CASSSAGWIPTYEQYF.

The rearrangement links TRBV18 to TRBJ1-1; the D gene is possibly TRBD1 (6 bases). Germline assignment: CDR1 KGHSH and CDR2 LQKENI. This CDR3 is 15 amino acids long. V was clipped by 3 bases and J by 0 bases, with 11 bases between them. The CDR3 is CASSPTGAMNTEAFF. The CDR3 coding sequence is TGTGCCAGCTCACCGACAGGAGCCATGAACACTGAAGCTTTCTTT.

V and J are TRBV7-6 and TRBJ1-1; 8 bases are shared with TRBD1. Germline assignment: CDR1 SGHVS and CDR2 FNYEAQ. This CDR3 is built from 14 residues. Losses at the gene ends were 4 bases for V and 6 bases for J; bases not matched to a gene: 7. The DNA for the CDR3 is TGTGCCAGCAGCTCTTACAGGGGGTCTCCTGAAGCTTTCTTT. Translated: CASSSYRGSPEAFF.

This clone was picked up a small number of times. The genes are TRBV5-5 and TRBJ1-1, with D possibly being TRBD1 (6 bases). The CDR3 has 17 amino acids. Germline assignment: CDR1 SGHKS and CDR2 YYEKEE (reference sequence). V was trimmed by 2 bases and J by 7 bases, leaving 24 bases between them. The CDR3, as DNA: TGTGCCAGCAGCTTAGTCTTTCGACAGGAGTATGGCGGTGAAGCTTTCTTT. This sequence encodes CASSLVFRQEYGGEAFF.

V is TRBV29-1 and J is TRBJ2-7, with a weak D call TRBD1 (6 bases). The germline V and J ends were trimmed by 0 bases and 1 base, with 16 bases remaining between them. The CDR3 runs to 16 residues. Germline V gene sequence: CDR1 SQVTM, CDR2 ANQGSEA. The CDR3 DNA reads TGCAGCGTTGAAGATGCCACAACAGGGATGTCCTACGAGCAGTACTTC. It is translated as CSVEDATTGMSYEQYF.

The CDR3 nucleotides are TGCGCCAGCAGCTTGGACAGGGGGCCGTTAGAGACCCAGTACTTC. It translates to CASSLDRGPLETQYF. This chain uses TRBV5-1 with TRBJ2-5, with 9 positions matching TRBD1. Trimming at V came to 0 bases and at J to 4 bases, leaving 4 bases not matched to a gene. The germline gives CDR1 SGHRS, CDR2 YFSETQ. This CDR3 region has 15 residues.

This clone was seen more than once but under ten times. V is TRBV6-5 and J is TRBJ2-1; TRBD2 aligns across 11 bases. CDR1 MNHEY and CDR2 SVGAGI come from the germline V gene. Trimming at V came to 7 bases and at J to 3 bases, leaving 5 bases not matched to a gene. This CDR3 has 15 amino acids. CDR3 in DNA: TGTGCCAGCACCACCGGGACTAGCGGCTACAATGAGCAGTTCTTC. Translating gives CASTTGTSGYNEQFF.

The genes are TRBV27 and TRBJ2-1, with TRBD1 matching over 8 bases. This CDR3 is 15 amino acids long. V was clipped by 1 base and J by 7 bases; unmatched bases: 6. The V gene's germline CDR1 is MNHEY and CDR2 SMNVEV (reference sequence). The CDR3 nucleotides are TGTGCCAGCAGTTTATGGCAGGGGGCGAGGAATGAGCAGTTCTTC. Amino acid sequence: CASSLWQGARNEQFF.

The J gene is TRBJ1-2, the V gene TRBV29-1; 7 nucleotides agree with TRBD1. CDR1 and CDR2 (germline): SQVTM, ANQGSEA. J lost 4 bases, V lost 5 bases, and 4 bases had no gene match. This CDR3 has 12 amino acids. The CDR3 nucleotides read TGCAGCGTTACGGACAGGATCTATGGCTACACCTTC. Protein: CSVTDRIYGYTF.

This clone was detected a few times. The V gene is TRBV9, the J gene TRBJ1-1; 9 bases line up with TRBD1. After removal of 3 bases from V and 3 bases from J, the junction contained 3 bases not matched to a gene. This CDR3 is 14 amino acids long. Germline V gene lookup returns CDR1 SGDLS and CDR2 YYNGEE. The CDR3: CASSETGGDTEAFF. The DNA for the CDR3 is TGTGCCAGCAGCGAGACAGGGGGGGACACTGAAGCTTTCTTT.

The chain has TRBV11-2 and TRBJ2-1; 10 nucleotides align to TRBD2. J lost 8 bases, V lost 2 bases, and 6 bases had no gene match. There are 15 residues in the CDR3. Germline V gives CDR1 SGHAT, CDR2 FQNNGV. The CDR3 sequence is CASSLLAGVLHEQFF. As DNA, the CDR3 is TGTGCCAGCAGCTTACTAGCGGGGGTTCTCCATGAGCAGTTCTTC. Full variable domain (remainder filled in from reference TRBV11-2 and TRBJ2-1): EAGVAQSPRYKIIEKRQSVAFWCNPISGHATLYWYQQILGQGPKLLIQFQNNGVVDDSQLPKDRFSAERLKGVDSTLKIQPAKLEDSAVYLCASSLLAGVLHEQFFGPGTRLTVL.

The rearrangement joins TRBV6-5 to TRBJ2-3; the match to TRBD2 covers 13 bases. Trimming at V came to 3 bases and at J to 7 bases, leaving 7 bases not matched to a gene. This CDR3 contains 16 residues. Germline V CDR1 and CDR2: MNHEY, SVGAGI. The CDR3 sequence is CASSYGRGLAGNTQYF. The CDR3 nucleotides read TGTGCCAGCAGTTATGGGCGGGGACTAGCGGGGAATACGCAGTATTTT.

The chain carries TRBV9 and TRBJ2-2; 9 nucleotides align to TRBD1. This CDR3 region has 15 residues. Germline lookup yields CDR1 SGDLS and CDR2 YYNGEE. V gave up 3 bases and J gave up 5 bases; unmatched junction bases: 5. CDR3: CASSAQTGGTGELFF. The CDR3 bases are TGTGCCAGCAGCGCACAGACAGGGGGGACCGGGGAGCTGTTTTTT.

The chain combines TRBV27 with TRBJ1-2; TRBD1 is a possible D gene (5 bases). Germline lookup yields CDR1 MNHEY and CDR2 SMNVEV (reference sequence). Trimming stripped 4 bases from V and 7 bases from J, with 7 bases between. The CDR3 totals 11 residues. CDR3 in amino acids: CASSWGGGYTF. The CDR3 region has the DNA TGTGCCAGCAGTTGGGGGGGTGGCTACACCTTC.

This clone was counted only a few times. This sequence joins TRBV7-2 and TRBJ2-7; D not resolved. CDR1 is SGHTA, CDR2 FQGNSA, per germline. The CDR3 consists of 14 residues. The V gene lost 1 base and the J gene lost 2 bases, with 9 bases spanning the gap. The CDR3 sequence is CASSLGGSPYEQYF. DNA of the CDR3: TGTGCCAGCAGCTTAGGAGGTAGCCCCTACGAGCAGTACTTC.

This chain joins TRBV5-1 and TRBJ1-1; no firm D call. With 8 bases removed from V and 1 base from J, the gap between germline ends came to 12 bases. The CDR3 length is 13 residues. In germline, CDR1 is SGHRS, CDR2 YFSETQ. Here the CDR3 reads CASLGPGNTEAFF. The DNA for the CDR3 is TGCGCCAGTCTTGGTCCCGGGAACACTGAAGCTTTCTTT.

This clone came up a few times. The chain joins TRBV2 to TRBJ2-2, with D possibly TRBD1 on 6 matching bases. V gave up 3 bases and J gave up 6 bases, with 14 bases separating them. The germline CDR1 and CDR2 sequences are SNHLY and FYNNEI. The CDR3 has 15 amino acids. Here the CDR3 reads CASSENRVESGELFF. The DNA of the CDR3 is TGTGCCAGCAGTGAGAACAGGGTGGAGTCCGGGGAGCTGTTTTTT.

This clone was picked up a small number of times. The chain carries TRBV10-3 and TRBJ2-1; 12 nucleotides align to TRBD2. The CDR3 has 15 amino acids. The V gene's germline CDR1 is ENHRY and CDR2 SYGVKD. The V and J ends lost 4 bases and 7 bases, in that order; junction bases with no gene match: 5. CDR3 residues: CAISVLAGGRNEQFF. As DNA, the CDR3 is TGTGCCATCAGTGTTCTAGCGGGAGGGCGAAATGAGCAGTTCTTC.

CDR3 amino acids: CAISESGGGLNEKLFF. In DNA form, the CDR3 reads TGTGCCATCAGTGAGTCTGGGGGCGGCCTGAATGAAAAACTGTTTTTT. The chain links TRBV10-3 to TRBJ1-4; D might be TRBD1 (6 bases). CDR3 size: 16 residues. Germline lookup yields CDR1 ENHRY and CDR2 SYGVKD. The germline V and J ends were trimmed by 0 bases and 5 bases, with 13 bases remaining between them.

The chain's CDR3 is CASSKVLPKGQEDQMANEKLFF. CDR3 sequence (DNA): TGTGCCAGCAGCAAAGTCCTACCCAAGGGACAGGAGGATCAGATGGCTAATGAAAAACTGTTTTTT. The chain has TRBV21-1 and TRBJ1-4; the table names TRBD1, a call not compared with the DNA. TRBV21-1 corresponds to a pseudogene. The CDR3 runs 22 residues.

This chain joins TRBV6-5 and TRBJ1-1, with 9 bases fitting TRBD1. The V gene's germline CDR1 is MNHEY and CDR2 SVGAGI. CDR3 length: 14 residues. Unmatched junction bases numbered 6, after V lost 5 bases and J lost 5 bases. This chain's CDR3 is CASSPRTGETEAFF. Written as DNA, the CDR3 is TGTGCCAGCAGTCCTAGGACAGGGGAAACTGAAGCTTTCTTT.

The chain links TRBV14 to TRBJ2-5; 9 nucleotides match TRBD1. The germline V gene has CDR1 SGHDN and CDR2 FVKESK. The length of the CDR3 is 15 residues. The junction had 8 bases not matched to a gene; V was cut back by 4 bases and J by 5 bases. The CDR3 protein is CASSRSLGTGETQYF. The CDR3 DNA follows: TGTGCCAGCAGCCGAAGCCTTGGGACAGGGGAGACCCAGTACTTC.

V and J are TRBV7-2 and TRBJ2-3, with unresolved D. V was trimmed by 1 base and J by 5 bases, leaving 13 bases between them. CDR1 SGHTA and CDR2 FQGNSA come from the germline V gene. The CDR3 has 15 residues. CDR3 region: CASSLGVQELDTQYF. The CDR3 region has the DNA TGTGCCAGCAGCTTAGGGGTCCAGGAACTAGATACGCAGTATTTT.

The rearrangement uses TRBV7-9 and TRBJ2-1, with 8 bases aligning to TRBD2. V lost 5 bases to trimming and J lost 7 bases; unmatched junction nucleotides: 13. This CDR3 spans 16 amino acids. The germline V gene encodes CDR1 SEHNR and CDR2 FQNEAQ (reference sequence). The CDR3: CASSSREAGDGNEQFF. The CDR3 bases are TGTGCCAGCAGCAGCCGGGAAGCGGGGGATGGGAATGAGCAGTTCTTC. Variable domain in full (rest from reference TRBV7-9 and TRBJ2-1): DTGVSQNPRHKITKRGQNVTFRCDPISEHNRLYWYRQTLGQGPEFLTYFQNEAQLEKSRLLSDRFSAERPKGSFSTLEIQRTEQGDSAMYLCASSSREAGDGNEQFFGPGTRLTVL.

CDR3 sequence (DNA): TGTGCCAGCAGCTTGCAAGCGGGGTCCTACAATGAGCAGTTCTTC. Translated, it gives CASSLQAGSYNEQFF. J is TRBJ2-1 and V is TRBV7-2; TRBD2 matches at 7 bases. Germline loops: CDR1 SGHTA, CDR2 FQGNSA. The CDR3 has 15 amino acids. Trimming cost V 3 bases and J 1 base; bases outside gene matches: 3.

This clone was observed a few times. The J gene is TRBJ1-2, the V gene TRBV29-1; D possibly corresponds to TRBD1 (6 bases). The CDR3 is made up of 11 amino acids. Germline values: CDR1 SQVTM, CDR2 ANQGSEA. The V gene lost 4 bases and the J gene lost 4 bases, with 7 bases spanning the gap. CDR3 bases: TGCAGCGTTGTGGACAGCTATGGCTACACCTTC. This encodes CSVVDSYGYTF.

This clone was counted only a few times. The chain combines TRBV29-1 with TRBJ2-5; 8 bases match TRBD1. Per germline, CDR1 SQVTM and CDR2 ANQGSEA. V gave up 5 bases and J gave up 5 bases; unmatched junction bases: 4. This CDR3 contains 12 residues. The CDR3 sequence is CSVSGGDETQYF. CDR3 in DNA: TGCAGCGTTTCAGGGGGCGACGAGACCCAGTACTTC.

The CDR3 loop is CASSQGLGETQYF. For the CDR3, the DNA is TGTGCCAGCAGCCAGGGACTGGGAGAGACCCAGTACTTC. The chain is built from TRBV11-2 and TRBJ2-5; maybe TRBD2 (6 bases). The CDR3 extends over 13 amino acids. Germline loops: CDR1 SGHAT, CDR2 FQNNGV. V lost 5 bases, J lost 4 bases, and 11 bases lay in between.